Below, 28 T cell receptor beta chains from the same sample are listed, as sequenced in a study of shared clonotypes between healthy human individuals. TCRdb's copy holds only in-frame clones and misses some; the assay was immunoSEQ multiplex PCR. The data contain some 2.1 million clones, 90% to 95% of them seen just once; the ten biggest clones take up about 0.13%. Sequencing was done on a sample of naive CD4+ T cells sorted from blood. Subset given: CD45RA+ positively selected. These receptors originate from a man aged 18 to 30 in good health.

Turning to this clone: The sample contains more than one DNA sequence encoding this CDR3. The rearrangement links TRBV9 to TRBJ2-5, with 12 bases that match TRBD2. CDR1 is SGDLS, CDR2 YYNGEE, per germline. The CDR3 is 16 residues long. With V trimmed by 1 base and J by 2 bases, 3 bases remained unmatched. This CDR3 reads CASSVNLAGGQETQYF. CDR3 nucleotides: TGTGCCAGCAGCGTAAATCTAGCGGGAGGGCAAGAGACCCAGTACTTC.

The chain joins TRBV7-2 to TRBJ2-1, with TRBD2 matching over 9 bases. This CDR3 region has 15 residues. The V and J ends lost 1 base and 9 bases, in that order; junction bases with no gene match: 7. CDR1 and CDR2 from the germline V gene are SGHTA and FQGNSA. CDR3 sequence reads: CASSLVAGVQGEQFF. DNA of the CDR3: TGTGCCAGCAGCTTAGTAGCGGGGGTACAAGGTGAGCAGTTCTTC.

This chain uses TRBV28 with TRBJ2-3, with a weak D call TRBD1 (5 bases). Germline V gene data show CDR1 as MDHEN and CDR2 as SYDVKM. The CDR3 totals 19 residues. The V gene lost 3 bases and the J gene lost 0 bases, with 22 bases spanning the gap. The CDR3 spells CASSFDLRQEGASTDTQYF. DNA of the CDR3: TGTGCCAGCAGTTTCGACTTACGGCAGGAAGGGGCTAGCACAGATACGCAGTATTTT. Variable domain in full (rest from reference TRBV28 and TRBJ2-3): DVKVTQSSRYLVKRTGEKVFLECVQDMDHENMFWYRQDPGLGLRLIYFSYDVKMKEKGDIPEGYSVSREKKERFSLILESASTNQTSMYLCASSFDLRQEGASTDTQYFGPGTRLTVL.

The rearrangement links TRBV5-6 to TRBJ1-2; D is unresolved. CDR3 length: 14 amino acids. Germline V gives CDR1 SGHDT, CDR2 YYEEEE. With 2 bases removed from V and 7 bases from J, the gap between germline ends came to 15 bases. The CDR3 DNA is TGTGCCAGCAGCTTAATGGGGAATGAGGCTGGCTACACCTTC. Residues: CASSLMGNEAGYTF.

The chain uses TRBV2 and TRBJ2-3, with D perhaps matching TRBD1 or TRBD2 (5 bases each). CDR3 length equals 16 residues. Between the trimmed V and J ends, which lost 5 bases and 0 bases, there was a span of 15 bases. The germline gives CDR1 SNHLY, CDR2 FYNNEI. CDR3 DNA sequence: TGTGCCAGCAGTTCAACGGGACGGACTAGCACAGATACGCAGTATTTT. Its translation: CASSSTGRTSTDTQYF.

CDR3: CASTREGGRTDTQYF. DNA of the CDR3: TGCGCCAGCACCCGAGAGGGGGGACGGACAGATACGCAGTATTTT. This chain uses TRBV4-1 with TRBJ2-3; TRBD1 or TRBD2 may be the D gene (6 bases each). This CDR3 has 15 amino acids. Germline CDR1 reads MGHRA; CDR2 reads YSYEKL. Trimming took 7 bases from V and 3 from J, leaving 17 bases between them.

The genes are TRBV5-1 and TRBJ1-1, with TRBD1 matching over 7 bases. The CDR3 loop spans 17 amino acids. Per germline, CDR1 SGHRS and CDR2 YFSETQ. V dropped 5 bases and J dropped 0; count of bases not matched to a gene: 13. In DNA, the CDR3 is TGCGCCAGCAGGAACCTAGGACAGGCGAATTTGAACACTGAAGCTTTCTTT. It yields the protein CASRNLGQANLNTEAFF. Variable domain in full (rest from reference TRBV5-1 and TRBJ1-1): KAGVTQTPRYLIKTRGQQVTLSCSPISGHRSVSWYQQTPGQGLQFLFEYFSETQRNKGNFPGRFSGRQFSNSRSEMNVSTLELGDSALYLCASRNLGQANLNTEAFFGQGTRLTVV.

The chain couples TRBV4-3 to TRBJ2-1, with D possibly being TRBD2 (5 bases). Trimming shortened V by 5 bases and J by 0 bases, and 8 bases separated the two germline ends. The CDR3 covers 14 residues. Looked up from germline, CDR1 is LGHNA and CDR2 is YSLEER. CDR3 DNA: TGCGCCAGCAGCGAACGGGGCTCCTACAATGAGCAGTTCTTC. This encodes CASSERGSYNEQFF.

The chain couples TRBV21-1 to TRBJ1-3. TRBV21-1 counts as a pseudogene. The CDR3 covers 15 residues. This CDR3 is CASSSLRGSGNTIYF. The CDR3 DNA sequence: TGTGCCAGCAGCTCCTTGAGGGGCTCTGGAAACACCATATATTTT.

This chain uses TRBV10-3 with TRBJ2-2; D is undetermined. Germline loops: CDR1 ENHRY, CDR2 SYGVKD. The V gene lost 4 bases and the J gene lost 5 bases, with 11 bases spanning the gap. CDR3 length: 14 residues. CDR3 sequence reads: CAISGQALTGELFF. CDR3 bases: TGTGCCATCAGTGGGCAGGCCTTAACCGGGGAGCTGTTTTTT.

The chain combines TRBV2 with TRBJ1-1, with 7 bases identical to TRBD1. V was pared by 6 bases and J by 4 bases, with 8 bases of the junction left unmatched. Germline-derived CDR1 and CDR2 are SNHLY and FYNNEI. The CDR3 runs to 14 residues. The CDR3: CASSNLQGSTEAFF. The CDR3 region has the DNA TGTGCCAGCAGCAACTTACAGGGGAGCACTGAAGCTTTCTTT.

This rearrangement joins TRBV28 to TRBJ1-2; TRBD1 is a possible D gene (5 bases). Trimming removed 4 bases from V and 4 bases from J, with 13 bases in between. The CDR3 contains 14 residues. Germline V gene sequence: CDR1 MDHEN, CDR2 SYDVKM. CDR3 sequence: CASSWRGRSYGYTF. CDR3 nucleotides: TGTGCCAGCAGTTGGAGGGGTCGGAGCTATGGCTACACCTTC.

The CDR3 sequence is CASSINPGTRNTGELFF. DNA of the CDR3: TGCGCCAGCAGCATTAACCCCGGGACTAGGAACACCGGGGAGCTGTTTTTT. This sequence joins TRBV5-1 and TRBJ2-2, with 8 bases aligning to TRBD2. Trimming removed 4 bases from V and 1 base from J; junction bases left unmatched: 9. The CDR3 runs to 17 residues. The V gene's germline CDR1 is SGHRS and CDR2 YFSETQ.

This clone showed up just a few times. J is TRBJ2-5 and V is TRBV2; D uncertain. Per germline, CDR1 SNHLY and CDR2 FYNNEI. CDR3 size: 13 residues. Trimming removed 5 bases from V and 4 bases from J, with 11 bases in between. In DNA, the CDR3 is TGTGCCAGCAGTCGGCCCAGAGGAGAGACCCAGTACTTC. Protein product: CASSRPRGETQYF.

The rearrangement links TRBV6-1 to TRBJ1-2, with a possible D match to TRBD1 (6 bases). V lost 6 bases to trimming and J lost 4 bases, with 18 bases between them. The V gene's germline CDR1 is MNHNS and CDR2 SASEGT. This CDR3 spans 15 amino acids. In nucleotides, the CDR3 is TGTGCCAGCAGCCTTGACCAGGGGTTTTCCTATGGCTACACCTTC. This translates into CASSLDQGFSYGYTF.

This chain connects TRBV6-6 to TRBJ1-4, with TRBD1 matching over 11 bases. CDR1 is MNHNY and CDR2 is SVGAGI in the germline V gene (reference sequence). V gave up 6 bases and J gave up 11 bases; unmatched junction bases: 14. The CDR3 extends over 16 amino acids. CDR3 nucleotides: TGTGCCAGCAGCTATAGAAAGGGACAGGGGGTTGTGAAACTGTTTTTT. This translates into CASSYRKGQGVVKLFF.

The chain combines TRBV5-6 with TRBJ2-4; D gene ambiguous. Germline V CDR1 and CDR2: SGHDT, YYEEEE. The CDR3 runs to 14 residues. Between the trimmed V and J ends, which lost 2 bases and 0 bases, there was a span of 6 bases. This CDR3 reads CASSFGLAKNIQYF. CDR3 bases: TGTGCCAGCAGCTTTGGGCTAGCCAAAAACATTCAGTACTTC.

The chain is built from TRBV9 and TRBJ2-3; D perhaps matches TRBD2 (6 bases). Looked up from germline, CDR1 is SGDLS and CDR2 is YYNGEE. Trimming shortened V by 4 bases and J by 3 bases, and 12 bases separated the two germline ends. The length of the CDR3 is 14 residues. The CDR3 nucleotides read TGTGCCAGCAGCCTAGCCGGGAGTACAGATACGCAGTATTTT. This translates into CASSLAGSTDTQYF.

The chain employs TRBV11-3 and TRBJ2-1, with 10 bases lining up with TRBD2. V gave up 1 base and J gave up 7 bases; unmatched junction bases: 4. Per germline, CDR1 SGHNT and CDR2 YENEEA. The CDR3 covers 15 residues. In DNA form, the CDR3 reads TGTGCCAGCAGCTTAGTAAAAGCGGGAGGGAATGAGCAGTTCTTC. Its translation: CASSLVKAGGNEQFF.

The rearrangement links TRBV18 to TRBJ2-7; the D gene is possibly TRBD2 (5 bases). The CDR3 has 12 amino acids. Looked up from germline, CDR1 is KGHSH and CDR2 is LQKENI. The V and J ends lost 4 bases and 4 bases respectively, with 8 bases between them. CDR3 loop: CASSLSGYEQYF. The DNA of the CDR3 is TGTGCCAGCTCACTCTCGGGGTACGAGCAGTACTTC.

In this sample, this clone turned up once. V is TRBV5-4 and J is TRBJ2-3; no reliable D call. This CDR3 is 17 amino acids long. The germline V gene has CDR1 SGHNT and CDR2 YYREEE (reference sequence). With 4 bases removed from V and 0 bases from J, the gap between germline ends came to 18 bases. CDR3 residues: CASSRREGHTSTDTQYF. The CDR3, as DNA: TGTGCCAGCAGCCGTAGGGAAGGCCATACTAGCACAGATACGCAGTATTTT.

This clone has just one count. The CDR3 loop reads CASSLDDGISSYEQYF. The DNA of the CDR3 is TGCGCCAGCAGCCTCGACGACGGGATTTCCTCCTACGAGCAGTACTTC. The chain combines TRBV4-3 with TRBJ2-7; D may be TRBD2 (5 bases). This CDR3 contains 16 residues. Per the germline V gene, CDR1 is LGHNA and CDR2 is YSLEER. Trimming left V 4 bases short and J 0 bases short, with 16 bases between.

This sequence joins TRBV19 and TRBJ2-2, with 10 positions matching TRBD2. In germline, CDR1 is LNHDA, CDR2 SQIVND (reference sequence). With 6 bases clipped from V and 4 bases from J, the junction kept 5 bases outside the gene matches. CDR3 length: 15 residues. The CDR3 DNA reads as TGTGCCAGTAGCACTAGCGGGGCCCTCACCGGGGAGCTGTTTTTT. Translation gives CASSTSGALTGELFF.

This chain connects TRBV10-1 to TRBJ2-7, with 9 bases that match TRBD2. Germline V gives CDR1 WNHNN, CDR2 SYGVQD (reference sequence). V lost 2 bases to trimming and J lost 3 bases; unmatched junction nucleotides: 8. The CDR3 consists of 16 residues. CDR3: CASSESSSGALYEQYF. The CDR3, as DNA: TGCGCCAGCAGTGAGAGCTCTAGCGGGGCCCTCTACGAGCAGTACTTC.

This chain joins TRBV13 and TRBJ1-2; D not certain. Germline values: CDR1 PRHDT, CDR2 FYEKMQ (reference sequence). V gave up 5 bases and J gave up 3 bases, with 16 bases separating them. The length of the CDR3 is 15 residues. The DNA of the CDR3 is TGTGCCAGCAGCAGGCCACCGGCGAGTCACTATGGCTACACCTTC. It codes for CASSRPPASHYGYTF.

The chain has TRBV7-8 and TRBJ2-2; D assignment may be TRBD1 or TRBD2 (5 bases each). Germline CDR1 reads SGHVS; CDR2 reads FQNEAQ. The CDR3 runs 15 residues. Trimming removed 5 bases from V and 5 bases from J, with 15 bases in between. CDR3 amino acids: CASSDFWGGTGELFF. The CDR3 coding sequence is TGTGCCAGCAGCGACTTTTGGGGCGGGACCGGGGAGCTGTTTTTT.

This clone was observed a single time. The rearrangement uses TRBV29-1 and TRBJ2-1; D is perhaps TRBD2 (6 bases). V shed 1 base and J shed 7 bases, with 20 bases lying between them. Germline V gene sequence: CDR1 SQVTM, CDR2 ANQGSEA. The length of the CDR3 is 16 residues. The CDR3 protein is CSVEVPRPGGRNEQFF. CDR3 DNA sequence: TGCAGCGTTGAAGTGCCGCGCCCTGGGGGGAGGAATGAGCAGTTCTTC.

The rearrangement joins TRBV29-1 to TRBJ1-2; 8 positions agree with TRBD1. CDR1 is SQVTM and CDR2 is ANQGSEA in the germline V gene. The CDR3 extends over 13 amino acids. The trim removed 4 bases at V and 6 bases at J, leaving 7 bases unmatched. CDR3 bases: TGCAGCGTTGCGGAGGACAGGGCGAATGGCTACACCTTC. Encoded protein: CSVAEDRANGYTF.